This T cell receptor (beta chain) was identified during a study of T-cell memory formation after mild COVID-19. Across the whole study: Clusters were largely donor specific. Study-level points and caveats: Largely, contracting CD4+ clones fell within CM and EM, and contracting CD8+ clones within EMRA. Later expanders leaned CD4+, whereas clones that contracted between day 15 and 85 were balanced CD4/CD8.

The germline V and J ends were trimmed by 2 bases and 1 base, with 12 bases remaining between them. The germline CDR1 and CDR2 sequences are SGHDT and YYEEEE. The CDR3 length is 15 residues. TCRdb reanalysed the 5' RACE reads using MiXCR and keeps one entry per CDR3 protein. The table has approximately 88,000 distinct CDR3 sequences, 20% to 25% seen once. This clonotype was picked up a small number of times. Its target is not known. Material: PBMCs or a T cell subset sorted from them (not recorded which). This sequence joins TRBV5-6 and TRBJ2-5, with D tentatively TRBD1 (5 bases). The clonotype comes from a man between 18 and 35 years old who had mild COVID-19 (a few samples of this study predate the infection). Cell type and time point are not known. The CDR3: CASSLSFDSQETQYF. CDR3 DNA sequence: TGTGCCAGCAGCTTATCTTTCGACAGCCAAGAGACCCAGTACTTC.